This T cell receptor (beta chain) was documented in a study of PD-1 blockade in classical Hodgkin lymphoma. Findings of the study overall: The authors excluded patients who started nivolumab under 1 year after ASCT. Complete responders possessed baseline diversity comparable to newly diagnosed patients. It was reported that newly diagnosed patients had less baseline TCR diversity than healthy donors.

Exposure to brentuximab vedotin varied, and each patient had relapsed following autologous stem cell transplantation. Responses achieved at best were complete response, partial response or progressive disease. Regarding this clone: Antigen specificity is unknown.

Measured with immunoSEQ multiplex PCR; TCRdb has only the in-frame clones, and not every one. This table has approximately 98,000 clones, 80% to 90% appearing once. Germline CDR1 and CDR2: PRHDT and FYEKMQ (reference sequence). The CDR3 is made up of 15 amino acids. Losses at the gene ends were 3 bases for V and 1 base for J; bases not matched to a gene: 2. Sequenced material: peripheral blood mononuclear cells (PBMCs), taken before the second cycle of nivolumab. The chain employs TRBV13 and TRBJ2-3, with TRBD1 matching 9 bases. The TCR sequence derives from a human donor with classical Hodgkin lymphoma. CDR3 DNA: TGTGCCAGCAGCTTCCGGACAGGGGGCACAGATACGCAGTATTTT. Its protein product is CASSFRTGGTDTQYF.